This T cell receptor beta chain derives from a study of T cell repertoires in cytomegalovirus infection. In this sample, this clonotype turned up once. This may be a read error, as it is one base from a much larger clone. MiXCR, run by TCRdb on the reads, gives a single entry per CDR3 protein. The table lists around 450,000 distinct CDR3 sequences, roughly a third of them singletons, with roughly 15% in the top ten. The sequence derives from a human donor in good health (CMV status not recorded). Some clones in this sample may be carry-over from other donors' samples. Material for sequencing was PBMCs.

The CDR3 DNA reads as TGTGCCAGCAGCCGACAGACAGTTAACTATGGCTACCCCTTC. This codes for CASSRQTVNYGYPF. This rearrangement joins TRBV12-3 or TRBV12-4 to TRBJ1-2; TRBD1 is a possible D gene (5 bases). The CDR3 is 14 residues long.